The rows below give T cell receptor beta chains drawn from one sample of a study of T cell repertoires in cytomegalovirus infection. TCRdb re-derived calls from the reads in MiXCR, one entry per CDR3 protein. The table lists roughly 120,000 distinct CDR3 sequences, about 9.4% of them singletons, with approximately 31% in the top ten. These receptors have no identified antigens. The sequenced material came from PBMCs, sequenced either directly or after in vitro stimulation (not recorded which). The receptors here all came from a human donor in good health (CMV status not recorded). Some clones in this sample may be carry-over from other donors' samples. CDR3s include the opening cysteine and the closing phenylalanine or tryptophan. A D gene is named only where the DNA matches it firmly. Clone size appears in some rows only: once, few, many, or a class for an expanded clone.

v_call,d_call,clone_size,j_call,cdr3_nt,cdr3_aa
TRBV2,.,many,TRBJ2-5,TGTGCCAGCAGTGTTAAGGGGACCCAGTACTTC,CASSVKGTQYF
TRBV11-1,TRBD1,few,TRBJ2-3,TGTGCCAGCAGCCCAGGGACAGGGAAGACCACAGATACGCAGTATTTT,CASSPGTGKTTDTQYF
TRBV12-3/TRBV12-4,.,many,TRBJ2-3,TGTGCCAGCAGCCAGGCGGCTAGCACAGATACGCAGTATTTT,CASSQAASTDTQYF
TRBV7-2,.,many,TRBJ1-6,TGTGCCAGCAGCGACAGTTATTCACCCCTCCACTTT,CASSDSYSPLHF
TRBV20-1,.,many,TRBJ1-3,TGCAGTGCTAGAGATGTGGGACCTGGAAACACCATATATTTT,CSARDVGPGNTIYF
TRBV7-9,TRBD2,many,TRBJ2-3,TGTGCCAGCAGCTTAGGGACTAGCGGGAACCTAACCTCCCTCCGGTATTGGAACACAGATACGCAGTATTTT,CASSLGTSGNLTSLRYWNTDTQYF
TRBV27,.,.,TRBJ2-1,TGTGCCAGCAGTTTATCGATTCGGGCTAGCGAGCATGAGCAGTTCTTC,CASSLSIRASEHEQFF
TRBV12-3/TRBV12-4,.,many,TRBJ2-1,TGTGCCAGCAGTGGTGGGAGTAATGAGCAGTTCTTC,CASSGGSNEQFF
TRBV5-4,.,many,TRBJ2-1,TGTGCCAGCAGCCAGGGACTCATCTCCTACAATGAGCAGTTCTTC,CASSQGLISYNEQFF
TRBV4-1,.,many,TRBJ2-1,TGCGCCAGCAGCCAAGTTACCCAGGCCGACCGGTATGAGCAGTTCTTC,CASSQVTQADRYEQFF
TRBV19,.,few,TRBJ1-2,TGTGCCAGTAGTATATCCGGGGTCGGCTACACCTTC,CASSISGVGYTF
TRBV7-8,.,few,TRBJ2-1,TGTGCCAGCAGCTTCCGGGGGCCCCTCAATGAGCAGTTCTTC,CASSFRGPLNEQFF
TRBV27,.,few,TRBJ1-1,TGTGCCAGCAGTTTTAACAGGGACCATGAAGCTTTCTTT,CASSFNRDHEAFF
TRBV7-9,.,few,TRBJ1-2,TGTGCCAGCAGCTCCCTGCTGGGATTCCCGGGGGTCAGCTTC,CASSSLLGFPGVSF
TRBV20-1,.,few,TRBJ1-1,TGCAGTGCAGCGTGGGGTGGGACTGAAGCTTTCTTT,CSAAWGGTEAFF
TRBV6-6,.,many,TRBJ1-1,TGTGCCAGCACCCTTTCGGGGGTCGGCACTGAAGCTTTCTTT,CASTLSGVGTEAFF
TRBV29-1,.,few,TRBJ2-3,TGCAGCGTTGGCGATACGCAGTATTTT,CSVGDTQYF
TRBV15,.,few,TRBJ1-1,TGTGCCACCAGCGTCGCAGGGGCAAGTATGAACACTGAAGCTTTCTTT,CATSVAGASMNTEAFF
TRBV15,TRBD1,few,TRBJ2-3,TGTGCCACCAGCATCGGGACAGGGGCCACAGATACGCAGTATTTT,CATSIGTGATDTQYF
TRBV2,TRBD1,.,TRBJ1-1,TGTGCCAGCAGGGCGACAGGGGAAGAAGCTTTCTTT,CASRATGEEAFF
TRBV6-5,.,many,TRBJ1-1,TGTGCCAGCAGTGGTCAGTACTCCGGCACTGAAGCTTTCTTT,CASSGQYSGTEAFF
TRBV24-1,TRBD1,few,TRBJ2-2,TGTGCCGTGACAGGGCGGAACACCGGGGAGCTGTTTTTT,CAVTGRNTGELFF
TRBV24-1,.,many,TRBJ1-1,TGTGCCACCAGTGCCCCGGGGGTAGGCGGTGAAGCTTTCTTT,CATSAPGVGGEAFF
TRBV7-2,TRBD1,.,TRBJ2-2,TGTGCCAGCAGCGGGACAGGGGTTCCCGGGGAGCTGTTTTTT,CASSGTGVPGELFF
TRBV5-1,TRBD1,.,TRBJ2-5,TGCGCCAGCAGCTTGGCCACTGGACAGGGGACAGAGACCCAGTACTTC,CASSLATGQGTETQYF
TRBV6-2/TRBV6-3,.,few,TRBJ2-1,TGTGCCAGCCTAGGGGGGCCGGGTAATGAGCAGTTCTTC,CASLGGPGNEQFF
TRBV6-6,.,many,TRBJ1-6,TGTGCCAGCCGGCCCTCCCGGTTCGATAATTCACCCCTCCACTTT,CASRPSRFDNSPLHF
TRBV7-2,.,.,TRBJ2-1,TGTGCCAGCAGCCCGCACCCCTCCTACAATGAGCAGTTCTTC,CASSPHPSYNEQFF
TRBV12-3/TRBV12-4,TRBD2,many,TRBJ2-7,TGTGCCAGCACTAGACTAGCGGGAGGGGACGAGCAGTACTTC,CASTRLAGGDEQYF
TRBV24-1,TRBD2,many,TRBJ2-5,TGTGCCACCAGTGACCCGACTAGCGGTGCAGGGGAGACCCAGTACTTC,CATSDPTSGAGETQYF
TRBV5-4,.,few,TRBJ1-1,TGTGCCAGCAGCTTTGGTGTTTCTTTTGGGCAAAACACTGAAGCTTTCTTT,CASSFGVSFGQNTEAFF
TRBV5-4,.,.,TRBJ1-1,TGTGCCAGCAGCTCCCTTTCGAACACTGAAGCTTTCTTT,CASSSLSNTEAFF
TRBV7-6,.,many,TRBJ2-1,TGTGCCAGCAGCTTAGCGTCTGAAGGGGTCAATGAGCAGTTCTTC,CASSLASEGVNEQFF
TRBV6-1,TRBD2,many,TRBJ2-5,TGTGCCAGCAGGGGGGGTCCATCTAGCGGGAGTGGAGAGACCCAGTACTTC,CASRGGPSSGSGETQYF
TRBV5-5,TRBD1,.,TRBJ2-2,TGTGCCAGCAGCCCGGGACAGGGATCCGGGGAGCTGTTTTTT,CASSPGQGSGELFF
TRBV7-9,.,many,TRBJ2-5,TGTGCCAGCACCCCCGGGGCGTACCAAGAGACCCAGTACTTC,CASTPGAYQETQYF
TRBV28,.,many,TRBJ2-7,TGTGCCAGCAGTTTACTTTCGGGCAGTCCCCCTTCTATCTTC,CASSLLSGSPPSIF
TRBV6-5,.,many,TRBJ1-2,TGTGCCAGCAGTCACAGGACAGCCTCTCCCCATGGCTACACCTTC,CASSHRTASPHGYTF
TRBV5-1,.,.,TRBJ2-1,TGCGCCAGCAGCAACCAACCGGGACGGATTAATGAGCAGTTCTTC,CASSNQPGRINEQFF
TRBV28,TRBD2,many,TRBJ2-1,TGTGCCAGCAGTTTACCAACTAGCGGGGGGGACAATGAGCAGTTCTTC,CASSLPTSGGDNEQFF
TRBV12-3/TRBV12-4,TRBD1,.,TRBJ1-1,TGTGCCAGCAGTTTATTACAGGGGGCAATGAGTGAAGCTTTCTTT,CASSLLQGAMSEAFF
TRBV18,.,few,TRBJ2-2,TGTGCCAGCTCACCACCGAGTGGAGCCGGGATCGGGGAGCTGTTTTTT,CASSPPSGAGIGELFF
TRBV7-3,.,many,TRBJ2-1,TGTGCCAGCAGCTTAGGGGCCGGTGGGATGGTAAATGAGCAGTTCTTC,CASSLGAGGMVNEQFF
TRBV18,.,many,TRBJ2-7,TGTGCCAGCTCACCGGGCGCGGGTGCCCTCCCCTACGAGCAGTACTTC,CASSPGAGALPYEQYF
TRBV19,.,many,TRBJ2-1,TGTGCCAGTAGTACATGGGGCTCCTACAATGAGCAGTTCTTC,CASSTWGSYNEQFF
TRBV9,.,few,TRBJ1-1,TGTGCCAGCAGCGTAGGGTTGGGGGTGGACACTGAAGCTTTCTTT,CASSVGLGVDTEAFF
TRBV7-2,.,many,TRBJ1-4,TGTGCCAGCAGCGTAACAGGGAATAATGAAAAACTGTTTTTT,CASSVTGNNEKLFF
TRBV27,TRBD1,.,TRBJ2-5,TGTGCCAGCAGATCCGTCCTCGGGACAGGGGTTTCAGAGACCCAGTACTTC,CASRSVLGTGVSETQYF
TRBV20-1,.,few,TRBJ2-1,TGCAGTGCTAGGCCCCTAGAGGGCTCCTACAATGAGCAGTTCTTC,CSARPLEGSYNEQFF
TRBV28,TRBD2,many,TRBJ2-5,TGTGCCAGCAGACCGGGACTAGCGGGAGGGGAGACCCAGTACTTC,CASRPGLAGGETQYF
TRBV6-2/TRBV6-3,.,many,TRBJ2-1,TGTGCCAGCAGTTTCCGAGGCTTGAGGTACAATGAGCAGTTCTTC,CASSFRGLRYNEQFF
TRBV2,.,.,TRBJ2-1,TGTGCCAGCGTCGTTGAGAGGGCCGGTGAGCAGTTCTTC,CASVVERAGEQFF
TRBV25-1,TRBD1,few,TRBJ1-5,TGTGCCAGCAGTGAAGGGGCAGGGGGCCATCAGCCCCAGCATTTT,CASSEGAGGHQPQHF